The clone carrying this TCR beta chain has only one observation. Its target is unknown. This sample was included in a study of graft-versus-host responses after intestinal transplantation. Study summary: Recipients got multivisceral, liver-intestinal, or isolated intestinal transplants. Broader study findings: High graft-versus-host to host-versus-graft clonal ratios were seen in allografts of patients with graft-donor T cell macrochimerism. Early declines in HvG clones that occurred post-transplant were associated with peak circulating GvH clone levels.

Generated by immunoSEQ multiplex PCR, the TCRdb table keeps only in-frame clones and is missing some. The table lists around 100,000 clones, over 75% of them singletons. V dropped 6 bases and J dropped 2 bases, with 5 bases sitting between them. The germline V gene encodes CDR1 MNHNS and CDR2 SASEGT. The CDR3 sequence is 11 residues long. V is TRBV6-1 and J is TRBJ2-7; D unclear. Sequencing used unstimulated CD4+ T cells sorted from spleen or lymph node cells, obtained before transplant. This sequence was found in a human donor who was the organ donor for an intestinal transplant. The DNA for the CDR3 is TGTGCCAGCAGCCAGGCCTACGAGCAGTACTTC. This translates into CASSQAYEQYF.